Below are 10 T cell receptor beta chains sequenced from a single sample in a study of shared clonotypes between healthy human individuals. Profiling relied on immunoSEQ multiplex PCR, and the TCRdb table lists in-frame clones only, not all of them. The sample has over 700,000 clones, 55% to 80% seen once; the top ten hold around 1.8%. Sequencing used memory CD4+ T cells sorted from blood. Sample subset: CD45RA-negative fraction. The receptor source for this set is a young woman in good health.

This clone was observed once. The V call is TRBV30, the J call TRBJ1-1; D unresolved. This CDR3 comprises 13 residues. Germline V gene lookup returns CDR1 GTSNPN and CDR2 SVGIG (reference sequence). V lost 4 bases and J lost 1, with 10 bases in between. CDR3 residues: CAWKMVGNTEAFF. CDR3 DNA sequence: TGTGCCTGGAAGATGGTAGGGAACACTGAAGCTTTCTTT.

The chain employs TRBV27 and TRBJ2-6; possible D gene TRBD1, 5 bases. The CDR3 consists of 16 residues. Germline values: CDR1 MNHEY, CDR2 SMNVEV (reference sequence). V lost 1 base, J lost 1 base, and 8 bases lay in between. In DNA form, the CDR3 reads TGTGCCAGCAGTTTATTGGCAGGGTCTGGGGCCAACGTCCTGACTTTC. Protein: CASSLLAGSGANVLTF.

V gene TRBV19 combines with J gene TRBJ1-1; the D is unclear. V was cut by 5 bases and J by 5 bases, with 21 bases left in between. Germline V gene lookup returns CDR1 LNHDA and CDR2 SQIVND (reference sequence). The CDR3 contains 16 residues. CDR3 sequence reads: CASSSPGGHTGTEAFF. CDR3 in DNA: TGTGCCAGTAGTTCCCCAGGAGGTCATACTGGGACTGAAGCTTTCTTT.

The chain carries TRBV21-1 and TRBJ2-4. TRBV21-1 is designated a pseudogene. The CDR3 covers 17 residues. Written as DNA, the CDR3 is TGTGCCAGCAGCAATTCTTATAGGGACCAACCTAAAAACATTCAGTACTTC. This gives the protein CASSNSYRDQPKNIQYF.

This rearrangement joins TRBV4-2 to TRBJ2-1, with no clear D. In germline, CDR1 is LGHNA, CDR2 YNFKEQ. The CDR3 is 15 amino acids. The germline V and J ends were trimmed by 0 bases and 0 bases, with 6 bases remaining between them. The CDR3 here is CASSQDQSSYNEQFF. CDR3 coding DNA: TGTGCCAGCAGCCAAGATCAGAGCTCCTACAATGAGCAGTTCTTC.

This chain uses TRBV10-3 with TRBJ2-3; the D gene could be TRBD1 or TRBD2 (5 bases each). Germline V gene lookup returns CDR1 ENHRY and CDR2 SYGVKD. V shed 3 bases and J shed 1 base, with 8 bases lying between them. This CDR3 region has 14 residues. In DNA, the CDR3 is TGTGCCATCAGTGACAGGGACGGCACAGATACGCAGTATTTT. The encoded protein is CAISDRDGTDTQYF.

J is TRBJ2-6 and V is TRBV28; D is perhaps TRBD1 or TRBD2 (6 bases each). The CDR3 runs 20 residues. Between the trimmed V and J ends, which lost 6 bases and 0 bases, there was a span of 24 bases. The V gene's germline CDR1 is MDHEN and CDR2 SYDVKM. The DNA of the CDR3 is TGTGCCAGCAGCCGCATGAGGGGGGCAGGAGAGAGCTCTGGGGCCAACGTCCTGACTTTC. The encoded protein is CASSRMRGAGESSGANVLTF.

The table lists this clone with a count of one. This sample includes further DNA sequences coding for the same CDR3. The chain has TRBV5-1 and TRBJ2-5, with D hard to call. This CDR3 spans 14 amino acids. Trimming cost V 0 bases and J 2 bases, with 8 bases left between them. The germline gives CDR1 SGHRS, CDR2 YFSETQ. This CDR3 is CASSLAVSQETQYF. The CDR3, as DNA: TGCGCCAGCAGCTTGGCCGTGTCGCAAGAGACCCAGTACTTC.

This clone was counted only a few times. The chain combines TRBV6-4 with TRBJ2-3, with D perhaps TRBD1 (5 bases). The CDR3 extends over 18 amino acids. Germline-derived CDR1 and CDR2 are MRHNA and SNTAGT. V was trimmed by 2 bases and J by 6 bases, leaving 24 bases between them. CDR3 amino acids: CASSDVPTGLRGPDTQYF. CDR3 in DNA: TGTGCCAGCAGTGACGTACCTACCGGGCTTAGGGGTCCGGATACGCAGTATTTT.

This chain uses TRBV4-1 with TRBJ1-1, with TRBD1 identical over 8 bases. Unmatched junction bases numbered 7, after V lost 0 bases and J lost 4 bases. The CDR3 covers 16 residues. CDR1 and CDR2 from the germline V gene are MGHRA and YSYEKL. The CDR3 here is CASSQESDRVGTEAFF. The CDR3 DNA reads as TGCGCCAGCAGCCAAGAGTCGGACAGGGTCGGCACTGAAGCTTTCTTT.